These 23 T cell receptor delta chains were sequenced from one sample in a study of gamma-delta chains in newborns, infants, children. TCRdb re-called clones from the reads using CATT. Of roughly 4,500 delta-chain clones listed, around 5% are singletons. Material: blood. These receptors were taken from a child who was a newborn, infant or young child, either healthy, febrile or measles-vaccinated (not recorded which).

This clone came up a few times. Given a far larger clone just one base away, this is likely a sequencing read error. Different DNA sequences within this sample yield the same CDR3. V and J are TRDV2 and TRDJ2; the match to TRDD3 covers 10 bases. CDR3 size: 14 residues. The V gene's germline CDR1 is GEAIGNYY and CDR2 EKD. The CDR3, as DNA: TGCGCCTGTGACATACTGGGGGATACAGCACAACTCTTCTTT. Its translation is CACDILGDTAQLFF.

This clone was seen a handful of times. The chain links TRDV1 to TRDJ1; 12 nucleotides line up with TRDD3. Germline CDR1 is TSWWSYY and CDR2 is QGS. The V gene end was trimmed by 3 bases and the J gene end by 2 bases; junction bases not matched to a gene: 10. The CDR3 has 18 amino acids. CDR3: CALGDCAGGYVRTDKLIF. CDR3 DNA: TGTGCTCTTGGGGACTGTGCTGGGGGATACGTTCGGACCGATAAACTCATCTTT.

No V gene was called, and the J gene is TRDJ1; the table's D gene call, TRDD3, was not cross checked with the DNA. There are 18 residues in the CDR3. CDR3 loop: CALGELSPWGINTDKLIF. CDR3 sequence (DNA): TGTGCTCTTGGGGAATTGTCCCCTTGGGGGATTAACACCGATAAACTCATCTTT.

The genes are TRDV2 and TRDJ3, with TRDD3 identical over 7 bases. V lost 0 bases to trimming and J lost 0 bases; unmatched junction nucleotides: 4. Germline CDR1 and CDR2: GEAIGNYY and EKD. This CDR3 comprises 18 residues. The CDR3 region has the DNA TGTGCCTGTGACACCGCGGGGGGATTCTCCTGGGACACCCGACAGATGTTTTTC. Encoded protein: CACDTAGGFSWDTRQMFF.

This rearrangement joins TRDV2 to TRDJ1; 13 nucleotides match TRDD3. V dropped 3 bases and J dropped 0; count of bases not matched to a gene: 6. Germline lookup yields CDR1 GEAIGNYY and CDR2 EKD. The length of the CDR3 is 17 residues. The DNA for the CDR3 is TGTGCCTGTGACGCCTTACTGGGGGATACGTACACCGATAAACTCATCTTT. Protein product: CACDALLGDTYTDKLIF.

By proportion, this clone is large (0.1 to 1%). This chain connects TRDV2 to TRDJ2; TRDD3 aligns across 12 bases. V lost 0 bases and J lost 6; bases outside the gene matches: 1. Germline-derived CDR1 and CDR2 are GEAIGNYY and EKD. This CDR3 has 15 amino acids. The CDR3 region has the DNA TGTGCCTGTGACACCCTGGGGGATACGGCAGCACAACTCTTCTTT. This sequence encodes CACDTLGDTAAQLFF.

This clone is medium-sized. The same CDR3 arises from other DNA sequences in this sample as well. Here the CDR3 DNA reads TGTGCCTGTGACACCTTGGGGGATACGTACACCGATAAACTCATCTTT. Its protein is CACDTLGDTYTDKLIF. The chain employs TRDV2 and TRDJ1; 11 nucleotides agree with TRDD3. Per the germline V gene, CDR1 is GEAIGNYY and CDR2 is EKD. V lost 0 bases, J lost 0 bases, and 2 bases stayed unmatched. This CDR3 contains 16 residues.

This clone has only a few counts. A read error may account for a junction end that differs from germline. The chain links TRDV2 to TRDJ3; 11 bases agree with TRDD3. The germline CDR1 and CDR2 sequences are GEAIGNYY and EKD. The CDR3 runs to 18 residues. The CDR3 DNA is TGTGCCTGTGACACTGGGGGATACGGTACCTGGGACACCCGACAGATGATTTTC. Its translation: CACDTGGYGTWDTRQMIF.

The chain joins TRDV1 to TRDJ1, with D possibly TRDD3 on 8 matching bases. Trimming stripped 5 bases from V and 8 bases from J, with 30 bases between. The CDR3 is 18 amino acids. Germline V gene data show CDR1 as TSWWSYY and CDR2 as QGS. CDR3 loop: CALGKGTFLRTGGPKLIF. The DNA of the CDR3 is TGTGCTCTTGGGAAGGGTACCTTCCTCCGTACTGGGGGGCCAAAACTCATCTTT.

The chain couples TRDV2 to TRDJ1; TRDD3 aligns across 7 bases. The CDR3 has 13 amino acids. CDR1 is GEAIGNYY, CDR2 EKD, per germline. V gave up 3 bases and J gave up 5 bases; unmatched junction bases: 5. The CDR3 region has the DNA TGTGCCTGTGACCCGCTACTGGGGGATAAACTCATCTTT. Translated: CACDPLLGDKLIF.

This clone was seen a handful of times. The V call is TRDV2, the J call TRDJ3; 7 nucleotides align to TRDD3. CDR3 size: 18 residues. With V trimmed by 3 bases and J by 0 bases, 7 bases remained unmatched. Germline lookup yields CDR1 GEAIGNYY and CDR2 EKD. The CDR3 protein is CACDAGGLSSWDTRQMFF. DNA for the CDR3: TGTGCCTGTGACGCTGGGGGTTTAAGCTCCTGGGACACCCGACAGATGTTTTTC.

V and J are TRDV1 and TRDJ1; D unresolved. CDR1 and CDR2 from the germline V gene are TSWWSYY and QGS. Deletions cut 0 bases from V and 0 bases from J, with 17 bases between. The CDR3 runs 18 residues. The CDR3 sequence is CALGELTSPGGYTDKLIF. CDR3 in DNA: TGTGCTCTTGGGGAACTCACTTCTCCTGGAGGTTACACCGATAAACTCATCTTT.

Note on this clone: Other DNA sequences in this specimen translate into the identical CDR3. CDR3 nucleotide sequence: TGTGCCTGTGACACCGTGGGCTCCTGGGACACCCGACAGATGTTTTTC. Encoded protein: CACDTVGSWDTRQMFF. The rearrangement uses TRDV2 and TRDJ3; D uncertain. Deletions cut 0 bases from V and 0 bases from J, with 5 bases between. The CDR3 contains 16 residues. Per the germline V gene, CDR1 is GEAIGNYY and CDR2 is EKD.

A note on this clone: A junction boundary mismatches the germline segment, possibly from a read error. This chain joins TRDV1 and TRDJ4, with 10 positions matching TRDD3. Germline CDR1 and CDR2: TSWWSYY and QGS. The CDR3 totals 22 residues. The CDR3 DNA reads TGTGCTCTTGGGGAAGTCACTCCTAGTCGTTGGGGGATACCAGTCCCAGCCAGGCCCCTGATCTTT. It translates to CALGEVTPSRWGIPVPARPLIF.

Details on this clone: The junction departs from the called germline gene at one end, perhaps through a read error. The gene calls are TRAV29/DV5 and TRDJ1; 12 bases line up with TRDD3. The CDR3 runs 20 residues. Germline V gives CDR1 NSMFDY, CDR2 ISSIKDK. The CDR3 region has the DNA TGTGCAGCAAGAGGCCTTCCCACTGAACTGGGGGATACTTTTACCGATAAACCCATCTTT. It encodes CAARGLPTELGDTFTDKPIF.

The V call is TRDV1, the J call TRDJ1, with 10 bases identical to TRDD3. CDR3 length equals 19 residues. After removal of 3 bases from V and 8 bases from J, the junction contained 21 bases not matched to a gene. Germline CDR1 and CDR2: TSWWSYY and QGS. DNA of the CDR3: TGTGCTCTTGGGGATCGTTGGGCCTTCCTCGTTGATGGGGGATACAAACTCATCTTT. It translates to CALGDRWAFLVDGGYKLIF.

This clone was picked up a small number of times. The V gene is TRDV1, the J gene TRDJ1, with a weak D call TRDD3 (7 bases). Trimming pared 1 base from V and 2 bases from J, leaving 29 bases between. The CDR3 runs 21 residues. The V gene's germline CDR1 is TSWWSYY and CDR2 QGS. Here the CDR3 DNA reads TGTGCTCTTGGGGAACCCATCCTACCCCCTTACTGGGGAGCGGGAACCGATAAACTCATCTTT. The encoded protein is CALGEPILPPYWGAGTDKLIF.

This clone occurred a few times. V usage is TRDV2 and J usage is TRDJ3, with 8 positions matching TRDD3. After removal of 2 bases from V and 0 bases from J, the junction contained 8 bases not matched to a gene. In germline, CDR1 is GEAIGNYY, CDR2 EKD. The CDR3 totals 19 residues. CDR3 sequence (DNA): TGTGCCTGTGACATACTGGGGGCCACCACCTCCTGGGACACCCGACAGATGTTTTTC. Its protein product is CACDILGATTSWDTRQMFF.

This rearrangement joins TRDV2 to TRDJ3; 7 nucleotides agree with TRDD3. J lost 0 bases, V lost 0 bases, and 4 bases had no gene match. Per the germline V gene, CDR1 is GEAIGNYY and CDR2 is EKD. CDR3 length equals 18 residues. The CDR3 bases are TGTGCCTGTGACACCGCGGGATACACCTCCTGGGACACCCGACAGATGTTTTTC. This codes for CACDTAGYTSWDTRQMFF.

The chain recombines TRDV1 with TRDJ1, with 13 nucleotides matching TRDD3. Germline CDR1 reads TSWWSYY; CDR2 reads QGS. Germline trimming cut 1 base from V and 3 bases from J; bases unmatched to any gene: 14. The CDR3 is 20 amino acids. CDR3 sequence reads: CALGEQSRGTGGYGADKLIF. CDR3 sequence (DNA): TGTGCTCTTGGGGAACAGTCGCGGGGGACTGGGGGATACGGGGCCGATAAACTCATCTTT.

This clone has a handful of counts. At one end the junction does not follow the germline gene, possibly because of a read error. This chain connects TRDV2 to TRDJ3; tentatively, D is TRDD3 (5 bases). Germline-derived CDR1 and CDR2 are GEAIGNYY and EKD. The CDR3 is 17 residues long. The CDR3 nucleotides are TGTGCCTGTGACACGGTGCGGAGCTCCTGGGACACCCGACAGCTGTTTTTC. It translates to CACDTVRSSWDTRQLFF.

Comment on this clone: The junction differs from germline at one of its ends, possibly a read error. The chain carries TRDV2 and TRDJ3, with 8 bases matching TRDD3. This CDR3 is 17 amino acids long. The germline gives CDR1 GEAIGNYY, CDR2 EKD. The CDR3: CAGDTWGSSWDTRQTFF. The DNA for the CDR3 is TGTGCCGGTGACACCTGGGGGAGCTCCTGGGACACCCGACAGACGTTTTTC.

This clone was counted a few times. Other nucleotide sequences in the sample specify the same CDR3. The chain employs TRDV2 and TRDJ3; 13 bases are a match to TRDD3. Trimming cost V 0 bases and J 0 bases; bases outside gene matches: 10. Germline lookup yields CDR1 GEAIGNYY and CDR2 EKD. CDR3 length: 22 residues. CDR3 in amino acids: CACDTVLGDTRRSSWDTRQMFF. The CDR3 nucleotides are TGTGCCTGTGACACCGTACTGGGGGATACGCGTCGGAGCTCCTGGGACACCCGACAGATGTTTTTC.